This T cell receptor beta chain stems from a study of shared clonotypes between healthy human individuals. Clones were sequenced by immunoSEQ multiplex PCR, and TCRdb holds only the in-frame ones, with some missing. The table records approximately 500,000 clones, over 75% of them present only once. All the donors were Caucasian adults who lived in Nashville, Tennessee. Trimming took off 11 bases at V and 3 bases at J, with 14 bases between the two ends. This CDR3 has 13 residues. This receptor was taken from a woman aged 40-49 years in good health. Some clones in this sample may be carry-over from other donors' samples. This chain links TRBV6-7 with TRBJ1-5, with a possible D match to TRBD1 (6 bases). TRBV6-7 is treated as an ORF (open reading frame) with a function not yet certain. Sequencing used PBMCs. The CDR3 DNA reads as TGTGCCTGCCGGGACAAGGTCAATCAGCCCCAGCATTTT. Translation: CACRDKVNQPQHF.